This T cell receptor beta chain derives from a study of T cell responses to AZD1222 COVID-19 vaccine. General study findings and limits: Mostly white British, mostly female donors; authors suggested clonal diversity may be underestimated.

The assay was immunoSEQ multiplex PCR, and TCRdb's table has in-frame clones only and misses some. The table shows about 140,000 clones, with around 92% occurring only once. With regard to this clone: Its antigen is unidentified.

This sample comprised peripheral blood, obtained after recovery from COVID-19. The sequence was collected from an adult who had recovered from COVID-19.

CDR3 DNA: TGTGCCAGCTCAGAGGACTGGATCGAGATAGATACGCAGTATTTT. Translation: CASSEDWIEIDTQYF. The chain joins TRBV18 to TRBJ2-3, with a tentative D call TRBD2 (5 bases). The V gene's germline CDR1 is KGHSH and CDR2 LQKENI. Trimming took off 5 bases at V and 5 bases at J, with 17 bases between the two ends. The CDR3 consists of 15 residues.